This T cell receptor beta chain was found in a study of blood T cell repertoires in COVID-19. The germline V gene encodes CDR1 SGHAT and CDR2 FQNNGV. CDR3 length: 15 residues. The V segment lost 4 bases and the J segment 1 base; nucleotides outside the gene matches: 4. Produced via immunoSEQ multiplex PCR; TCRdb's table is partial and in-frame only. This table holds some 500,000 clones, roughly nine tenths found once. The receptor was derived from a woman aged 45 to 65 with COVID-19, enrolled during active disease. The chain links TRBV11-2 to TRBJ1-1, with 9 positions matching TRBD1. Sequenced: peripheral blood. In DNA, the CDR3 is TGTGCCAGCAGCTATTGGACAGGGGAGAACACTGAAGCTTTCTTT. Translation gives CASSYWTGENTEAFF.